This TCR beta chain was profiled in a study of blood T cell repertoires in COVID-19. About the research overall: There were acute and convalescent COVID-19 samples, and they came from the United States, Italy and Spain.

Original processing notes: It was from reference gene primer amplification that nucleated cell counts were estimated. Produced via immunoSEQ multiplex PCR; TCRdb's table is partial and in-frame only. For V, J and clone size, that table is used; D and trimming come from the DNA. This table holds about 84,000 clones, 83% found once. Sequencing used peripheral blood. This clonotype was obtained from an elderly woman with acute or convalescent COVID-19.

CDR3 amino acids: CASSRDSRAPGELFF. The CDR3, as DNA: TGTGCCAGCAGTCGGGACAGCCGGGCCCCCGGGGAGCTGTTTTTT. V and J are TRBV28 and TRBJ2-2; 7 nucleotides line up with TRBD1. CDR1 is MDHEN and CDR2 is SYDVKM in the germline V gene. The V and J ends lost 5 bases and 6 bases, in that order; junction bases with no gene match: 9. The CDR3 loop spans 15 amino acids.